This T cell receptor beta chain comes out of a study of shared clonotypes between healthy human individuals. The study, taken as a whole, reports: Only a few donors were included, so the genetic and exposure-history diversity represented was limited.

The table lists this clone with a count of one. Its target is unknown. Execution of the assay was at deep level. The table came from immunoSEQ multiplex PCR; TCRdb's copy has only in-frame clones and leaves some out. The data show nearly 500,000 clones, with about 82% seen just once and 10% to 15% held by the top ten. The V end lost 7 bases, the J end lost 8 bases, and 17 bases lay between the germline ends. Germline values: CDR1 SQVTM, CDR2 ANQGSEA. The CDR3 has 13 amino acids. This rearrangement joins TRBV29-1 to TRBJ1-4, with a possible D match to TRBD1 (6 bases). The TCR was taken from a woman between 40 and 50 years old in good health. Some clones in this sample may be carry-over from other donors' samples. The source material was PBMCs. The CDR3 bases are TGCAGCGCGGGACAACGGCTGGGAGAAAAACTGTTTTTT. Its protein product is CSAGQRLGEKLFF.